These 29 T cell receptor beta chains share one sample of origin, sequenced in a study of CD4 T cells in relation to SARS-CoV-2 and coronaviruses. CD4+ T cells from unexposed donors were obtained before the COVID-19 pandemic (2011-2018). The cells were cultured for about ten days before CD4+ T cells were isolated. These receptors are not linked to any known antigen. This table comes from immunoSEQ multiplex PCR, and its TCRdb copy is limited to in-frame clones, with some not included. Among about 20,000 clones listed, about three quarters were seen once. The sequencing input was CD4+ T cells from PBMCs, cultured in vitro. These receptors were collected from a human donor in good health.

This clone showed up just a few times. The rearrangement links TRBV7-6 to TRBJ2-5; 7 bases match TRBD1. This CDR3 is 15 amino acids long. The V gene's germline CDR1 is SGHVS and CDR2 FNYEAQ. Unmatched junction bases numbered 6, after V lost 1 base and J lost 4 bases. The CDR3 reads CASSLEQGFGETQYF. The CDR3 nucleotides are TGTGCCAGCAGCTTAGAACAGGGGTTTGGAGAGACCCAGTACTTC.

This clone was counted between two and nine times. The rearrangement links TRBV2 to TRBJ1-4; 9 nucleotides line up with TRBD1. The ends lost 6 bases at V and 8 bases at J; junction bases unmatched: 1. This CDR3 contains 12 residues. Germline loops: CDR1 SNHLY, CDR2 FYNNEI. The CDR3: CASSDRGEKLFF. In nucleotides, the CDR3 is TGTGCCAGCAGCGACAGGGGGGAAAAACTGTTTTTT.

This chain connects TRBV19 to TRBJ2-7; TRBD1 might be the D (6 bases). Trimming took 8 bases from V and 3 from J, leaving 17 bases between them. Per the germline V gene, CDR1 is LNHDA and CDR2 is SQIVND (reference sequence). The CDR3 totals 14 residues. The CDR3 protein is CASFTGKGGYEQYF. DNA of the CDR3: TGTGCCAGTTTTACAGGGAAAGGAGGCTACGAGCAGTACTTC.

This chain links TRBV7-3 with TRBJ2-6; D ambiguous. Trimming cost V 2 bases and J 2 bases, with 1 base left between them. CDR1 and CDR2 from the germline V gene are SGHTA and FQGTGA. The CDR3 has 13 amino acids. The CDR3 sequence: CASSLPGANVLTF. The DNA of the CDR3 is TGTGCCAGCAGCTTACCTGGGGCCAACGTCCTGACTTTC.

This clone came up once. For the CDR3, the DNA is TGTGCCAGCAGCCCGGGACAACCAGAGAAGACCCAGTACTTC. Translating it yields CASSPGQPEKTQYF. The rearrangement joins TRBV7-7 to TRBJ2-5, with TRBD1 as a possible D gene (6 bases). This CDR3 comprises 14 residues. V lost 5 bases and J 6 bases, leaving 16 bases between the germline ends. Germline V gene lookup returns CDR1 SSHAT and CDR2 FNYEAQ (reference sequence).

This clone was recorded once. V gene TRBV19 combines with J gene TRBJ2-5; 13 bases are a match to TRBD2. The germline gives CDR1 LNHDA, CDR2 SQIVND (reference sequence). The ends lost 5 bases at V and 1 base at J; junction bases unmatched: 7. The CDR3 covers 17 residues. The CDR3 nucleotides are TGTGCCAGTAGTTGGACTAGCGGGAGTCGGGGCCAAGAGACCCAGTACTTC. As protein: CASSWTSGSRGQETQYF.

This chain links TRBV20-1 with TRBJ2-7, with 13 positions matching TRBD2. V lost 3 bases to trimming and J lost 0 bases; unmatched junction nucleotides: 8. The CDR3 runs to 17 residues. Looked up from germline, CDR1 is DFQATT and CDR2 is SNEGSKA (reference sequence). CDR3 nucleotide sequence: TGCAGTGCTAGTGGACTAGCGGGAGCCCAGGGCTCCTACGAGCAGTACTTC. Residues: CSASGLAGAQGSYEQYF.

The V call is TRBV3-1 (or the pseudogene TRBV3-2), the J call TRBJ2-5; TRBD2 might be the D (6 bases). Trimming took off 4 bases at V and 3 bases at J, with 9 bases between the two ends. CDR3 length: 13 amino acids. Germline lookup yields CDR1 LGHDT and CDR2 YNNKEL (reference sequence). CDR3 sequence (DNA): TGTGCCAGCAGCCTGAGGACTAAAGAGACCCAGTACTTC. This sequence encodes CASSLRTKETQYF.

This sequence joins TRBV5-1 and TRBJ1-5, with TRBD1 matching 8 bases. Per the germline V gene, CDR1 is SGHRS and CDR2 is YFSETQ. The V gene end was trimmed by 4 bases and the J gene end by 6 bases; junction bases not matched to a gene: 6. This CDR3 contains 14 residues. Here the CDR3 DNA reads TGCGCCAGCAGCCTGGCAGGGGGCACTCAGCCCCAGCATTTT. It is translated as CASSLAGGTQPQHF. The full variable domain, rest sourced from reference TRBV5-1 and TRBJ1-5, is KAGVTQTPRYLIKTRGQQVTLSCSPISGHRSVSWYQQTPGQGLQFLFEYFSETQRNKGNFPGRFSGRQFSNSRSEMNVSTLELGDSALYLCASSLAGGTQPQHFGDGTRLSIL.

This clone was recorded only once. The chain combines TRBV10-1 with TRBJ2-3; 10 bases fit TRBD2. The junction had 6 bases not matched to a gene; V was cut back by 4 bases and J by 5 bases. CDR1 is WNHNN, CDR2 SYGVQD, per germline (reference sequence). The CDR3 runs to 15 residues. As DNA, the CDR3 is TGCGCCAGCAGTGCCGGGACTAGCGTTAGAGATACGCAGTATTTT. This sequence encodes CASSAGTSVRDTQYF.

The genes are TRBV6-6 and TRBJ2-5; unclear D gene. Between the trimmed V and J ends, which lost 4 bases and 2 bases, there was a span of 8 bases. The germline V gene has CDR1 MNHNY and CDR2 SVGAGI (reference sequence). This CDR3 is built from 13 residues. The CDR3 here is CASSFRLQETQYF. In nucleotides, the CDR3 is TGTGCCAGCAGTTTCCGGTTGCAAGAGACCCAGTACTTC.

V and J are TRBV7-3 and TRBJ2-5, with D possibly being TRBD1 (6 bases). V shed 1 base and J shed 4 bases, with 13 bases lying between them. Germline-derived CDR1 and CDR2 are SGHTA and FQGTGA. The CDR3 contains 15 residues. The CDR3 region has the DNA TGTGCCAGCAGCTTAATGGCAGGGGCGGCAGAGACCCAGTACTTC. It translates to CASSLMAGAAETQYF.

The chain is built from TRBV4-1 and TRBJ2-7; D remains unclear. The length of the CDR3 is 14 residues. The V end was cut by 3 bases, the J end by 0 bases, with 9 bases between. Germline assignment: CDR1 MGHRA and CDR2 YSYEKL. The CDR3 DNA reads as TGCGCCAGCAGCCATTCGCTGTACTCCTACGAGCAGTACTTC. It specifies CASSHSLYSYEQYF.

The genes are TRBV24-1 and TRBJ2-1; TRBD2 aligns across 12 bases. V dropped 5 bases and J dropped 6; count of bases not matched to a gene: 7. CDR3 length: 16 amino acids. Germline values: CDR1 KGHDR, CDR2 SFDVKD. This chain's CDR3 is CATSGGLAGGVNEQFF. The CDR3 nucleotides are TGTGCCACCAGTGGGGGCCTAGCGGGAGGGGTCAATGAGCAGTTCTTC.

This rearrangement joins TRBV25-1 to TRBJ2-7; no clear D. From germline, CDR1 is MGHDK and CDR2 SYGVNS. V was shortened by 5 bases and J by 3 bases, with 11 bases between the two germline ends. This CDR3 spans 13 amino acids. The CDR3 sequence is CASSPSRRYEQYF. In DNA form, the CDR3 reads TGTGCCAGCAGTCCCTCCCGGCGCTACGAGCAGTACTTC.

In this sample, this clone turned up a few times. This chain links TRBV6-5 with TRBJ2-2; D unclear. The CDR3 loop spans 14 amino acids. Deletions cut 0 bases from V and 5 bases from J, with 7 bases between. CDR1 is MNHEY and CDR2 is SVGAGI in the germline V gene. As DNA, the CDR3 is TGTGCCAGCAGTTACTCAAGGGCGACCGGGGAGCTGTTTTTT. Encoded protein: CASSYSRATGELFF.

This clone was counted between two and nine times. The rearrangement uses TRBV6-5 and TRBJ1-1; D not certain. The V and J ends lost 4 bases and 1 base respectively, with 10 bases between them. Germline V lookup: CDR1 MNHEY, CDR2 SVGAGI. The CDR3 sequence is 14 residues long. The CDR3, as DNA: TGTGCCAGCAGTTCCGGGAGGAGGAACACTGAAGCTTTCTTT. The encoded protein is CASSSGRRNTEAFF.

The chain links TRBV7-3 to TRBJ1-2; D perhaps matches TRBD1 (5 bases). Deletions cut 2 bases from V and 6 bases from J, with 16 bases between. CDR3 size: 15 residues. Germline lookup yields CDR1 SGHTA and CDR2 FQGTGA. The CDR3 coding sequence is TGTGCCAGCAGCTTAGGGAGCTCGGGGGTGAATGGCTACACCTTC. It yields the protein CASSLGSSGVNGYTF.

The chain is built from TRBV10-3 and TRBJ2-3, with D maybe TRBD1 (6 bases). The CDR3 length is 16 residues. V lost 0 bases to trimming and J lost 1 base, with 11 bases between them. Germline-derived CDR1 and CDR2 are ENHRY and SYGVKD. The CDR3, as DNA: TGTGCCATCAGTGAGTCAGGGGGTATAGGCACAGATACGCAGTATTTT. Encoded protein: CAISESGGIGTDTQYF.

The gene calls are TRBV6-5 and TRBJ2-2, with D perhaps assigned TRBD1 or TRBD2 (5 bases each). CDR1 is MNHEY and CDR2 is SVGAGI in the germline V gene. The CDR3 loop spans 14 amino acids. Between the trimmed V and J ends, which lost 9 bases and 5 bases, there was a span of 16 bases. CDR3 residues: CASNWDRSTGELFF. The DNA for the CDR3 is TGTGCCAGTAATTGGGACCGATCGACCGGGGAGCTGTTTTTT.

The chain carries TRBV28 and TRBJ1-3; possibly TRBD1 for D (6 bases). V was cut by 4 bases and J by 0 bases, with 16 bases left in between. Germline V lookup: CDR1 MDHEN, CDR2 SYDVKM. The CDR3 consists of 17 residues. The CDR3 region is CASSWGNRDLSGNTIYF. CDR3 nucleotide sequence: TGTGCCAGCAGTTGGGGGAACAGGGATCTCTCTGGAAACACCATATATTTT.

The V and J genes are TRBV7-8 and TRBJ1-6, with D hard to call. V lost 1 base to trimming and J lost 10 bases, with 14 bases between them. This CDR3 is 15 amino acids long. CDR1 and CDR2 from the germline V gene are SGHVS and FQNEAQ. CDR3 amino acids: CASSLVPGWESPLHF. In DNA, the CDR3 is TGTGCCAGCAGCTTAGTACCGGGTTGGGAATCACCCCTCCACTTT.

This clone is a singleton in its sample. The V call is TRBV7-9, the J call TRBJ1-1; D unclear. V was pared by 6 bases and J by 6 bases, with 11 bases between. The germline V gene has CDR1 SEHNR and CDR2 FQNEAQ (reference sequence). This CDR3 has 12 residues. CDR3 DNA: TGTGCCAGCAGGAACACCCGGGCTGAAGCTTTCTTT. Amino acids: CASRNTRAEAFF.

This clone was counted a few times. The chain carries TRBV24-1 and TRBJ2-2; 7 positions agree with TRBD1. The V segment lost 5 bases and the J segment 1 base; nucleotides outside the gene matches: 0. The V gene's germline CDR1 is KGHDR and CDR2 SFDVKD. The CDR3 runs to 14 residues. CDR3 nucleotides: TGTGCCACCAGTGGGACAGGGAACACCGGGGAGCTGTTTTTT. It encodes CATSGTGNTGELFF.

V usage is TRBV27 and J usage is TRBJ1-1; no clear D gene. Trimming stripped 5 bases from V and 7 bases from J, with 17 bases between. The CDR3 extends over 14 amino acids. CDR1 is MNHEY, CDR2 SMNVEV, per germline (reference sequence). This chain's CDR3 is CASSPSPDGVEAFF. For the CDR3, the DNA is TGTGCCAGCAGTCCCTCCCCGGACGGCGTTGAAGCTTTCTTT.

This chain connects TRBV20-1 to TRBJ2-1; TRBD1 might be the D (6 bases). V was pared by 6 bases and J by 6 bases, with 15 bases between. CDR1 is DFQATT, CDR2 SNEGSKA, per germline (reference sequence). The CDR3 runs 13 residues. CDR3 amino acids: CSASTGYGNEQFF. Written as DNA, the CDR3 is TGCAGTGCCAGTACAGGGTATGGCAATGAGCAGTTCTTC.

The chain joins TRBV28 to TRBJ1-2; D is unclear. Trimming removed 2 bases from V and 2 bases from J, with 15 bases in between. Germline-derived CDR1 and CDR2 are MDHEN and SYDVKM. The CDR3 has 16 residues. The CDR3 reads CASSLVRGSLNYGYTF. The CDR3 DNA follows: TGTGCCAGCAGTTTAGTTCGCGGATCGCTAAACTATGGCTACACCTTC.

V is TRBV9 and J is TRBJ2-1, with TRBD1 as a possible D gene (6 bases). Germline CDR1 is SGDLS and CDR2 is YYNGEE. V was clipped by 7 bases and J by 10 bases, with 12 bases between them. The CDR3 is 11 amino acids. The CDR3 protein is CASAAGDEQFF. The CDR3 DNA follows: TGTGCCAGCGCTGCAGGGGACGAGCAGTTCTTC. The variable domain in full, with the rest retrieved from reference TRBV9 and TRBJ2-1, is DSGVTQTPKHLITATGQRVTLRCSPRSGDLSVYWYQQSLDQGLQFLIQYYNGEERAKGNILERFSAQQFPDLHSELNLSSLELGDSALYFCASAAGDEQFFGPGTRLTVL.

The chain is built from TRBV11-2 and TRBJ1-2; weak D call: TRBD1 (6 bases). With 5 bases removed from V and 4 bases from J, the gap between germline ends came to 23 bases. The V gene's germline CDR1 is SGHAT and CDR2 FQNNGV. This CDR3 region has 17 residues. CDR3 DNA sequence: TGTGCCAGCAGCCTAGGGGGGACACAGCGCAGATTCTATGGCTACACCTTC. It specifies CASSLGGTQRRFYGYTF.